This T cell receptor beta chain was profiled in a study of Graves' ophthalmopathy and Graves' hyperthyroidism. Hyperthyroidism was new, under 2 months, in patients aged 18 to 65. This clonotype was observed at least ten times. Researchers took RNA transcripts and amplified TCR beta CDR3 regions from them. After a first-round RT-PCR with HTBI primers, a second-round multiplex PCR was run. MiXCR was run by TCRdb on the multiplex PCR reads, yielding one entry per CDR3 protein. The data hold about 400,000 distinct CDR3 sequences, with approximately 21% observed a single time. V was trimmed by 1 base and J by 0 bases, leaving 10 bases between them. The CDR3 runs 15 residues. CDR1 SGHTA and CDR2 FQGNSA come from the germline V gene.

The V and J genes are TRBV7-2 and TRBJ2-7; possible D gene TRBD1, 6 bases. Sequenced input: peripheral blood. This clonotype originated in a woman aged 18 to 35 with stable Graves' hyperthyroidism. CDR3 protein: CASSLVRGPSYEQYF. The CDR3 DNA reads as TGTGCCAGCAGCTTAGTCAGGGGCCCCTCCTACGAGCAGTACTTC.